The clone carrying this T cell receptor (beta chain) was observed a few times. Antigen specificity is unknown. These data are taken from a study of early T cells in non-severe SARS-CoV-2 infection. Study overall: Whole-blood bulk RNA, unsorted, was sequenced, and chains were unpaired. Notes on the study in general: The study's VDJdb matching favored anti-spike CD8 responses and missed private and CD4 specificities.

As part of library construction, unique molecular identifiers were attached to individual cDNA molecules. A single record per CDR3 protein comes from TCRdb applying MiXCR to the 5' RACE reads. Found here are more than 70,000 distinct CDR3 sequences, about 12% of them singletons; the top ten hold approximately 6.1%. V trimming: 8 bases; J trimming: 7 bases; junction bases outside the gene matches: 7. The CDR3 runs 13 residues. Germline CDR1 and CDR2: SGHTA and FQGNSA. The TCR sequence derives from an adult who was a healthcare worker with PCR-confirmed SARS-CoV-2 infection or an uninfected control (not recorded which). V is TRBV7-2 and J is TRBJ2-1, with 8 positions matching TRBD2. Sequenced material: whole blood. Here the CDR3 DNA reads TGTGCCAGCGGGGGTGGCGGGAGGAATGAGCAGTTCTTC. Translation: CASGGGGRNEQFF.